The clone carrying this T cell receptor beta chain has ten or more counts. Its antigen is unidentified. These data originate in a study of neurological immune-mediated disorders. The junction had 8 bases not matched to a gene; V was cut back by 2 bases and J by 7 bases. The CDR3 spans 14 residues. The germline CDR1 and CDR2 sequences are GTSNPN and SVGIG (reference sequence). Whole-study findings and limits: The greatest TCR clonal expansion occurred in HTLV-1-associated myelopathy and the least in multiple sclerosis, which fell below healthy controls.

The study drew its healthy controls from blood bank volunteers in Maryland, USA. The making of cDNA relied on 5'RACE with 10-nucleotide random UMIs. TCRdb ran MiXCR on the 5' RACE reads and lists one entry per CDR3 protein. The sample has about 21,000 distinct CDR3 sequences; 5% to 7% are singletons. Sequences were obtained from CD8+ T cells from blood. The chain carries TRBV30 and TRBJ1-5; TRBD1 agrees at 7 bases. This clonotype originated in a man aged 18 to 30 in good health. CDR3 nucleotides: TGTGCCTGGAGTTTGACAGGGTTGGGCCAGCCCCAGCATTTT. Translated: CAWSLTGLGQPQHF.